This T cell receptor beta chain was found in a study of blood T cells in healthy people across ages. Study-wide points: Because sorting was not performed, PBMCs prevented conclusive naive versus antigen-experienced comparison. It was held that the diversity estimates obtained from one million T cells were underestimates.

Sample-barcoded 5' priming and a J-beta primer mix drove a second PCR of 7 to 11 cycles. TCRdb processed the 5' RACE reads anew with MiXCR; each CDR3 protein has one entry. The sample shows 1.5 million to 2 million distinct CDR3 sequences, less than 50% of them seen only once. CDR1 is SGHDN, CDR2 FVKESK, per germline. Trimming cost V 0 bases and J 6 bases; bases outside gene matches: 8. This CDR3 has 16 amino acids. Every donor provided 7.5 to 10 milliliters of peripheral blood. Whenever a sample was processed, at least 6 million PBMCs were isolated. Comments on this clonotype: The target antigen is unknown.

V is TRBV14 and J is TRBJ2-3; 8 bases line up with TRBD1. Sequences were obtained from blood. This sequence was found in a woman between 40 and 50 years old in good health. CDR3 sequence: CASSQDRGRGWDTQYF. The CDR3 DNA sequence: TGTGCCAGCAGCCAAGACAGGGGGCGCGGTTGGGATACGCAGTATTTT.